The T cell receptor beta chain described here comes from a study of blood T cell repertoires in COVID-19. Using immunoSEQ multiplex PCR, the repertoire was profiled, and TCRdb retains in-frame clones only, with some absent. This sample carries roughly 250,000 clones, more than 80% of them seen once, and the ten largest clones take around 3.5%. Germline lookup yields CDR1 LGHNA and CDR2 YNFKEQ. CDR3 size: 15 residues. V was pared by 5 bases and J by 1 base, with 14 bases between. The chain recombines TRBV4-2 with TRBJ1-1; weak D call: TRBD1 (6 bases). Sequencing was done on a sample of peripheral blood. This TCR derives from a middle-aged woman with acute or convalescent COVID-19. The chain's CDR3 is CASSSVEQGNTEAFF. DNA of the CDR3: TGTGCCAGCAGCTCCGTTGAACAGGGGAACACTGAAGCTTTCTTT.